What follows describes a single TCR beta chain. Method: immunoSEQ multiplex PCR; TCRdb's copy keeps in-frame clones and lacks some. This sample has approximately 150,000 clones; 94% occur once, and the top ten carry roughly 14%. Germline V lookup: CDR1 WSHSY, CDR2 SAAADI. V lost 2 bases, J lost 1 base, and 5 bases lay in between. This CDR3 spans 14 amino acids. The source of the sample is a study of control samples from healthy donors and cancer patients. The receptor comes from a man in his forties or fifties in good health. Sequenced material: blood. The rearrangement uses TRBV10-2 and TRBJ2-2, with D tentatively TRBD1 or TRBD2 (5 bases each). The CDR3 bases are TGCGCCAGCAGTGAGGGGGGGAACACCGGGGAGCTGTTTTTT. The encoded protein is CASSEGGNTGELFF.